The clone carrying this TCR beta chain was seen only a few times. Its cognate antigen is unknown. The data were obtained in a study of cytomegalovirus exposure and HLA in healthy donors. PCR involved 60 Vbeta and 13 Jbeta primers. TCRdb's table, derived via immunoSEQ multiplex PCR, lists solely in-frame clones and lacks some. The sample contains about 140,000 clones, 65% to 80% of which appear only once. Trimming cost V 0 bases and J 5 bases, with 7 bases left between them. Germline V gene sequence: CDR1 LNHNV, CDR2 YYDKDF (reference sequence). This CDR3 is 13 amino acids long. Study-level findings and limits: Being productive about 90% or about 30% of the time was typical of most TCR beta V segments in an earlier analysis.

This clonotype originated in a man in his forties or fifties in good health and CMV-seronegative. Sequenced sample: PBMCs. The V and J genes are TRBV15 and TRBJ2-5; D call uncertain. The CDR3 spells CATSRDPEETQYF. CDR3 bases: TGTGCCACCAGCAGAGACCCGGAGGAGACCCAGTACTTC.